The 14 T cell receptor beta chains listed next were all sequenced from one sample in a study of OX40 agonist ivuxolimab in advanced cancers. TCRdb's copy holds only in-frame clones and misses some; the assay was immunoSEQ multiplex PCR. In the table there are tens of thousands of clones, about nine tenths of which are singletons. Sequences were derived from CD4+ or CD8+ T cells sorted from blood, sampled in a trial of the OX40 agonist ivuxolimab. Receptor source: an adult with an advanced solid tumor such as melanoma, head and neck, liver or kidney cancer.

This clone was picked up a small number of times. The J gene is TRBJ2-1, the V gene TRBV9; D is tentatively TRBD1 or TRBD2 (5 bases each). CDR1 and CDR2 (germline): SGDLS, YYNGEE. The CDR3 runs 15 residues. Trimming removed 4 bases at V and 7 bases at J, with 18 bases between. The CDR3 spells CASSSSGTGANEQFF. DNA of the CDR3: TGTGCCAGCAGCTCGAGCGGCACCGGGGCGAATGAGCAGTTCTTC.

CDR3 in amino acids: CASSFGASNTEAFF. The CDR3 coding sequence is TGTGCCAGCAGCTTTGGGGCGTCGAACACTGAAGCTTTCTTT. V is TRBV7-8 and J is TRBJ1-1, with a weak D call TRBD1 (5 bases). There are 14 residues in the CDR3. Per the germline V gene, CDR1 is SGHVS and CDR2 is FQNEAQ. V lost 3 bases and J 1 base, leaving 9 bases between the germline ends.

This clone was counted a single time. V usage is TRBV11-1 and J usage is TRBJ2-1; D tentatively fits TRBD1 or TRBD2 (5 bases each). This CDR3 comprises 17 residues. Per germline, CDR1 SGHAT and CDR2 FQDESV (reference sequence). With 8 bases removed from V and 0 bases from J, the gap between germline ends came to 20 bases. In DNA form, the CDR3 reads TGTGCCAGCGGAGGACAAGCTCGCCAAAACTCCTACAATGAGCAGTTCTTC. Protein sequence: CASGGQARQNSYNEQFF.

This clone has a single count. CDR3 nucleotides: TGTGCCAGCAGTGAATGGGGGCCTTCCGCCGGTATCCACGAGCAGTACTTC. Its translation: CASSEWGPSAGIHEQYF. The chain employs TRBV6-1 and TRBJ2-7; TRBD1 might be the D (6 bases). This CDR3 region has 17 residues. The germline gives CDR1 MNHNS, CDR2 SASEGT. Trimming stripped 2 bases from V and 5 bases from J, with 22 bases between.

The CDR3 DNA follows: TGTGCCAGCAGCGCTCTAGCGGGGTCCTACCCCAATGAGCAGTTCTTC. It specifies CASSALAGSYPNEQFF. The rearrangement links TRBV9 to TRBJ2-1, with TRBD2 matching 9 bases. V trimming: 3 bases; J trimming: 6 bases; junction bases outside the gene matches: 10. This CDR3 has 16 amino acids. From germline, CDR1 is SGDLS and CDR2 YYNGEE. The whole variable domain, remainder taken from reference TRBV9 and TRBJ2-1, is DSGVTQTPKHLITATGQRVTLRCSPRSGDLSVYWYQQSLDQGLQFLIQYYNGEERAKGNILERFSAQQFPDLHSELNLSSLELGDSALYFCASSALAGSYPNEQFFGPGTRLTVL.

The gene calls are TRBV11-3 and TRBJ2-5, with D uncertain. Germline CDR1 is SGHNT and CDR2 is YENEEA. The CDR3 has 13 amino acids. V was cut by 0 bases and J by 7 bases, with 9 bases left in between. The CDR3 reads CASSLDLWGTQYF. The CDR3 nucleotides read TGTGCCAGCAGCTTAGATCTTTGGGGGACCCAGTACTTC.

The V call is TRBV29-1, the J call TRBJ1-1; D not resolved. V was cut by 3 bases and J by 2 bases, with 4 bases left in between. The CDR3 loop spans 11 amino acids. Germline V gene data show CDR1 as SQVTM and CDR2 as ANQGSEA. The CDR3 region is CSVDPNTEAFF. In nucleotides, the CDR3 is TGCAGCGTTGATCCCAACACTGAAGCTTTCTTT.

This chain uses TRBV15 with TRBJ1-3, with no clear D. The CDR3 length is 14 residues. The V gene lost 5 bases and the J gene lost 4 bases, with 12 bases spanning the gap. CDR1 and CDR2 (germline): LNHNV, YYDKDF (reference sequence). The CDR3 sequence is CATSPVHGGNTIYF. Here the CDR3 DNA reads TGTGCCACCAGCCCCGTCCATGGAGGAAACACCATATATTTT.

This rearrangement joins TRBV27 to TRBJ2-3, with D hard to call. The germline gives CDR1 MNHEY, CDR2 SMNVEV (reference sequence). Trimming cost V 3 bases and J 4 bases, with 11 bases left between them. The CDR3 is 14 residues long. The CDR3 loop is CASSLVGLADTQYF. The CDR3, as DNA: TGTGCCAGCAGTTTGGTCGGTTTGGCAGATACGCAGTATTTT.

This clone came up once. The chain joins TRBV27 to TRBJ2-2; a possible D gene is TRBD2 (6 bases). Trimming took off 2 bases at V and 6 bases at J, with 13 bases between the two ends. This CDR3 region has 15 residues. Germline loops: CDR1 MNHEY, CDR2 SMNVEV (reference sequence). The CDR3: CASSLGAGMSGELFF. The DNA for the CDR3 is TGTGCCAGCAGTTTAGGGGCGGGGATGTCCGGGGAGCTGTTTTTT.

The CDR3 loop reads CATSRDRTSGNYEQFF. CDR3 nucleotides: TGTGCCACCAGCAGAGATCGTACTAGCGGGAACTATGAGCAGTTCTTC. V and J are TRBV15 and TRBJ2-1; 10 positions agree with TRBD2. This CDR3 spans 16 amino acids. The V and J ends lost 0 bases and 8 bases, in that order; junction bases with no gene match: 7. Germline loops: CDR1 LNHNV, CDR2 YYDKDF (reference sequence).

This sequence joins TRBV15 and TRBJ2-7; a possible D gene is TRBD2 (5 bases). The CDR3 is 17 amino acids. The germline V gene has CDR1 LNHNV and CDR2 YYDKDF (reference sequence). The ends were cut back, 5 bases at V and 3 bases at J, with 23 bases in the middle. The chain's CDR3 is CATSSSSDSRELYEQYF. In nucleotides, the CDR3 is TGTGCCACCAGCTCGAGTAGCGACTCCCGGGAACTCTACGAGCAGTACTTC.

This clone was detected only once. The chain recombines TRBV4-1 with TRBJ2-1; TRBD2 matches 11 bases. Germline loops: CDR1 MGHRA, CDR2 YSYEKL. This CDR3 is 15 amino acids long. Losses at the gene ends were 3 bases for V and 5 bases for J; bases not matched to a gene: 3. The DNA of the CDR3 is TGCGCCAGCAGCCAGACACTAGCGGGGGACAATGAGCAGTTCTTC. Residues: CASSQTLAGDNEQFF.

The chain employs TRBV27 and TRBJ2-1; 8 bases map to TRBD1. With 6 bases clipped from V and 2 bases from J, the junction kept 6 bases outside the gene matches. This CDR3 is built from 15 residues. Germline V CDR1 and CDR2: MNHEY, SMNVEV (reference sequence). In DNA form, the CDR3 reads TGTGCCAGCAGCCCCGGGACAGGCCCCTACAATGAGCAGTTCTTC. It codes for CASSPGTGPYNEQFF.